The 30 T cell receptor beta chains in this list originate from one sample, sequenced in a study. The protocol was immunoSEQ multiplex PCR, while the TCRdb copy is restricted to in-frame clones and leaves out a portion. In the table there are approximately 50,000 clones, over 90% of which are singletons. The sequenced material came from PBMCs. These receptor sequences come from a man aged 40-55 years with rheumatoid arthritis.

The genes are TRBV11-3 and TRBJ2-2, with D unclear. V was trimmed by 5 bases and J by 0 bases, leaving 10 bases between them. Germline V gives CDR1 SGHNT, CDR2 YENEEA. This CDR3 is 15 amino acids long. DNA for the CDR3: TGTGCCAGCAGCCGCAAGGACGCGAACACCGGGGAGCTGTTTTTT. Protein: CASSRKDANTGELFF.

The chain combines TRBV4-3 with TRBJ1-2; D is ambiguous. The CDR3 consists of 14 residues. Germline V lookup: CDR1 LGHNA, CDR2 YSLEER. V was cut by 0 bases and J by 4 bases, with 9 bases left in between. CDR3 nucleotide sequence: TGCGCCAGCAGCCAAGATGGGTTTGGCTATGGCTACACCTTC. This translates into CASSQDGFGYGYTF.

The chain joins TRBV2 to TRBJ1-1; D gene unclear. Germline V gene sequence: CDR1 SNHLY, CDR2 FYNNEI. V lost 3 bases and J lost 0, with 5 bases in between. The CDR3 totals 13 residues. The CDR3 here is CASSDPVNTEAFF. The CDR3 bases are TGTGCCAGCAGTGACCCAGTGAACACTGAAGCTTTCTTT.

CDR3 nucleotide sequence: TGTGCCAGTAGTACGACGGTGATGGTTAACTATGGCTACACCTTC. Protein product: CASSTTVMVNYGYTF. V usage is TRBV19 and J usage is TRBJ1-2; D remains unclear. This CDR3 has 15 amino acids. Germline V lookup: CDR1 LNHDA, CDR2 SQIVND (reference sequence). V was clipped by 4 bases and J by 1 base, with 13 bases between them.

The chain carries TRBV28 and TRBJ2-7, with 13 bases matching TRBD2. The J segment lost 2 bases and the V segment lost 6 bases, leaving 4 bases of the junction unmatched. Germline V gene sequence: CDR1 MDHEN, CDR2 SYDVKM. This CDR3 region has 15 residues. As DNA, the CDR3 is TGTGCCAGCAGCGGGGGACTAGCGGGAACCTACGAGCAGTACTTC. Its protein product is CASSGGLAGTYEQYF.

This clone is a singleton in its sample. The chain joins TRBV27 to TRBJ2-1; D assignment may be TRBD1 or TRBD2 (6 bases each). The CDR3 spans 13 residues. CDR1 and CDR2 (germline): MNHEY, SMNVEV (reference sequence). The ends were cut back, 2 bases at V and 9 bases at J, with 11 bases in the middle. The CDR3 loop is CASSLRGVGEQFF. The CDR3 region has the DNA TGTGCCAGCAGTTTAAGGGGGGTGGGTGAGCAGTTCTTC.

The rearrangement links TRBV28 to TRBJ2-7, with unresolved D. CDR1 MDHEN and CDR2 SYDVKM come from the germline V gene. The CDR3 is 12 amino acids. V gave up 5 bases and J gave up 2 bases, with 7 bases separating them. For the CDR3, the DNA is TGTGCCAGCAGTAGCCAGACCTACGAGCAGTACTTC. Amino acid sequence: CASSSQTYEQYF.

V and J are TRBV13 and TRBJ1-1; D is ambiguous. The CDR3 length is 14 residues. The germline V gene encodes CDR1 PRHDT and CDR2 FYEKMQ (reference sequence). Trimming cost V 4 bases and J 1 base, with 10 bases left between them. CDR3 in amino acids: CASSSTDGNTEAFF. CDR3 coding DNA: TGTGCCAGCAGCTCCACGGACGGGAACACTGAAGCTTTCTTT.

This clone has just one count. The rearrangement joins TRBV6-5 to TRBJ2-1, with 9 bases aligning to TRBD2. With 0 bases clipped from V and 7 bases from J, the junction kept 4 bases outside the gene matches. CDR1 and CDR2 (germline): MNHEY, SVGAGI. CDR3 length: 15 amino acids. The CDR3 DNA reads TGTGCCAGCAGTTACTCTAGCGGGAGAAGGAATGAGCAGTTCTTC. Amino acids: CASSYSSGRRNEQFF.

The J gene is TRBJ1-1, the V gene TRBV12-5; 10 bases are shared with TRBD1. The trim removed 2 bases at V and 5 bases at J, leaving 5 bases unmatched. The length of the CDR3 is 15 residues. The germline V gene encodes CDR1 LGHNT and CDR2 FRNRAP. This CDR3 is CASGLRQGAWTEAFF. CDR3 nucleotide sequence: TGTGCTAGTGGTTTGAGACAGGGGGCTTGGACTGAAGCTTTCTTT.

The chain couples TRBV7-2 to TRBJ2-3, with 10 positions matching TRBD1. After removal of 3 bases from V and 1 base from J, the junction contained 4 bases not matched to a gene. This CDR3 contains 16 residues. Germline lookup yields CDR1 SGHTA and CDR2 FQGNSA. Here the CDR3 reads CASSFVGTGGTDTQYF. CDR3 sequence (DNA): TGTGCCAGCAGCTTCGTGGGGACAGGGGGCACAGATACGCAGTATTTT.

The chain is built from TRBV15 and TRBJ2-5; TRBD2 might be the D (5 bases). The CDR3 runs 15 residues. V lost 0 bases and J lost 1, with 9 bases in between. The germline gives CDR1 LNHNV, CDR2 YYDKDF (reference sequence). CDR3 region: CATSRDGGSQETQYF. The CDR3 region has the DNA TGTGCCACCAGCAGAGATGGAGGCAGCCAAGAGACCCAGTACTTC.

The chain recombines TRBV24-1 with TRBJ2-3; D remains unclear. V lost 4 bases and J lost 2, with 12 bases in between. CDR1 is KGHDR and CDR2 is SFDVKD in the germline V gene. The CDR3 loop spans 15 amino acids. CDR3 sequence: CATSDQAEFTDTQYF. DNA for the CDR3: TGTGCCACCAGTGACCAGGCCGAATTCACAGATACGCAGTATTTT.

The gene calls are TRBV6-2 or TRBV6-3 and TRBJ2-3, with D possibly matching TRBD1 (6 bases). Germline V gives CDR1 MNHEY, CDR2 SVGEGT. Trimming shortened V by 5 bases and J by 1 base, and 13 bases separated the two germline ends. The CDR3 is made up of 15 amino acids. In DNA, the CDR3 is TGTGCCAGCAGTCGAGACAGGCAACGCACAGATACGCAGTATTTT. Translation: CASSRDRQRTDTQYF.

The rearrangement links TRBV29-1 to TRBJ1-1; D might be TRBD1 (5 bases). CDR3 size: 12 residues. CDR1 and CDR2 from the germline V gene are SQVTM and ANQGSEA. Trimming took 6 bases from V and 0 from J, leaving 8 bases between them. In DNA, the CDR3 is TGCAGCGTAGGGACCCTGAACACTGAAGCTTTCTTT. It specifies CSVGTLNTEAFF.

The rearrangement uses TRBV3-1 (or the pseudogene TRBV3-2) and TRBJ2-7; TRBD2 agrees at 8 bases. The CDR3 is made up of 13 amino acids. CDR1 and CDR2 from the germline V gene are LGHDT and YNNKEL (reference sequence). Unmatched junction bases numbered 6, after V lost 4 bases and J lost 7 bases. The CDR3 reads CASSPPGRGEQYF. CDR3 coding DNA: TGTGCCAGCAGCCCTCCCGGGAGGGGGGAGCAGTACTTC.

The CDR3 region is CASGRRAGTGTGELFF. The DNA for the CDR3 is TGTGCTAGTGGTCGTCGGGCGGGTACGGGCACCGGGGAGCTGTTTTTT. The rearrangement links TRBV12-5 to TRBJ2-2; TRBD2 is a possible D gene (5 bases). The V gene's germline CDR1 is LGHNT and CDR2 FRNRAP. The V end lost 5 bases, the J end lost 4 bases, and 17 bases lay between the germline ends. There are 16 residues in the CDR3.

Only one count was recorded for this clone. CDR3 DNA sequence: TGTGCCACCAGTGACGCTGCGATAGGGGGCAATCAGCCCCAGCATTTT. It is translated as CATSDAAIGGNQPQHF. This sequence joins TRBV24-1 and TRBJ1-5; tentatively, D is TRBD1 (5 bases). Germline CDR1 and CDR2: KGHDR and SFDVKD. V was cut by 4 bases and J by 2 bases, with 14 bases left in between. This CDR3 region has 16 residues.

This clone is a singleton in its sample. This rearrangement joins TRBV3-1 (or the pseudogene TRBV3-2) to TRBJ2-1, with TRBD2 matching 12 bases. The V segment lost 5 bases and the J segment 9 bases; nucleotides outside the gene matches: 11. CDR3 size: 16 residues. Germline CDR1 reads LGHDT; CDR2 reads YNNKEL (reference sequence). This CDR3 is CASSVKTSGSSSEQFF. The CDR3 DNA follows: TGTGCCAGCAGCGTTAAGACTAGCGGGAGTTCTAGTGAGCAGTTCTTC.

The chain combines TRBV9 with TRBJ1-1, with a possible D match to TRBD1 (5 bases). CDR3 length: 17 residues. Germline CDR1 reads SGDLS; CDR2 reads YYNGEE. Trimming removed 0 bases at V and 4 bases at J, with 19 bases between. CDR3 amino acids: CASSVAPLGGRSTEAFF. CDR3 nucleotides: TGTGCCAGCAGCGTAGCTCCCCTTGGGGGGAGATCCACTGAAGCTTTCTTT.

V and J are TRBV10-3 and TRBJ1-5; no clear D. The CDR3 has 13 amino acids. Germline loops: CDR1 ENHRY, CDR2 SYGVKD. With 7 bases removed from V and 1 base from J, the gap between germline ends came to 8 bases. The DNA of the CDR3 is TGTGCCATCATGGAAGGGAGCAATCAGCCCCAGCATTTT. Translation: CAIMEGSNQPQHF.

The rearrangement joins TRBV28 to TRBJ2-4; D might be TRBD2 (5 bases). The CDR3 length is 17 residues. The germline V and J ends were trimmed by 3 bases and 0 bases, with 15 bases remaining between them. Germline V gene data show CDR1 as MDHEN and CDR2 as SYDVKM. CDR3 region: CASSFIMSGLAKNIQYF. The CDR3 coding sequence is TGTGCCAGCAGTTTTATCATGAGCGGACTAGCCAAAAACATTCAGTACTTC. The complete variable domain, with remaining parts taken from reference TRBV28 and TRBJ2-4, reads DVKVTQSSRYLVKRTGEKVFLECVQDMDHENMFWYRQDPGLGLRLIYFSYDVKMKEKGDIPEGYSVSREKKERFSLILESASTNQTSMYLCASSFIMSGLAKNIQYFGAGTRLSVL.

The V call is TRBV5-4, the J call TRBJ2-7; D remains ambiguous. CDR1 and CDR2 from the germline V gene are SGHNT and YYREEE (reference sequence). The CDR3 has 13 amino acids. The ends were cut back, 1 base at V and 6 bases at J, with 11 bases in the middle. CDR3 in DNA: TGTGCCAGCAGCTTGAAGGAACGTGGCGAGCAGTACTTC. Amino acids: CASSLKERGEQYF.

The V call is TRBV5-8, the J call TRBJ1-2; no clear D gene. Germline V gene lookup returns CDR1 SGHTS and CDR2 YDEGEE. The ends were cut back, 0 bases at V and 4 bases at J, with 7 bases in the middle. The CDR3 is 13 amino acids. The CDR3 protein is CASSLDSGYGYTF. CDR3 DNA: TGTGCCAGCAGCTTGGATTCGGGCTATGGCTACACCTTC. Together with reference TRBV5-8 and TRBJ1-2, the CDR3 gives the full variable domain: EAGVTQSPTHLIKTRGQQATLRCSPISGHTSVYWYQQALGLGLQFLLWYDEGEERNRGNFPPRFSGRQFPNYSSELNVNALELEDSALYLCASSLDSGYGYTFGSGTRLTVV.

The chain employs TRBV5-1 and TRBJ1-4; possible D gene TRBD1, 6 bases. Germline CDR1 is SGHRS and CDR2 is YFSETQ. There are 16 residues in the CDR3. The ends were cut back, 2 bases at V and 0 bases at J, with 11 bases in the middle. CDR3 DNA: TGCGCCAGCAGCTTTGGGGACACGGCAACTAATGAAAAACTGTTTTTT. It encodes CASSFGDTATNEKLFF.

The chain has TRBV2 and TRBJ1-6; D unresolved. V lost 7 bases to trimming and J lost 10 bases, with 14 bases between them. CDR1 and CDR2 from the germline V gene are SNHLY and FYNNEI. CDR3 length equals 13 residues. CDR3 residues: CASKIEARSPLHF. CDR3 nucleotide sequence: TGTGCCAGCAAGATCGAGGCGCGGTCACCCCTCCACTTT.

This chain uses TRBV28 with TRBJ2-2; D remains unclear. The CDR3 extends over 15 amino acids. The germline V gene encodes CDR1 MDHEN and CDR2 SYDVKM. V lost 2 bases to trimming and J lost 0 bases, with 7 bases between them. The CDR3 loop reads CASSLGVTNTGELFF. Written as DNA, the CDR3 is TGTGCCAGCAGTTTAGGGGTTACGAACACCGGGGAGCTGTTTTTT.

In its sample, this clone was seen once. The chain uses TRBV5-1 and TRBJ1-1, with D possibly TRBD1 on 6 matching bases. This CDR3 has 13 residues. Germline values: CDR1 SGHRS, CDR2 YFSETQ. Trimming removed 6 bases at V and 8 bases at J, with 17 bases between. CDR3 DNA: TGCGCCAGCATCGGTTCCGGGACAAACGAAGCTTTCTTT. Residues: CASIGSGTNEAFF. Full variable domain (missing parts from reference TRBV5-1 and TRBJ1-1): KAGVTQTPRYLIKTRGQQVTLSCSPISGHRSVSWYQQTPGQGLQFLFEYFSETQRNKGNFPGRFSGRQFSNSRSEMNVSTLELGDSALYLCASIGSGTNEAFFGQGTRLTVV.

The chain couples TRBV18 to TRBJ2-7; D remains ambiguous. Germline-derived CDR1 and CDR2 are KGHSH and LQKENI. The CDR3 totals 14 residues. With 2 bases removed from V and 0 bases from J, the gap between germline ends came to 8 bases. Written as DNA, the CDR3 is TGTGCCAGCTCACCAGGCCCTGTCTCCTACGAGCAGTACTTC. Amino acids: CASSPGPVSYEQYF.

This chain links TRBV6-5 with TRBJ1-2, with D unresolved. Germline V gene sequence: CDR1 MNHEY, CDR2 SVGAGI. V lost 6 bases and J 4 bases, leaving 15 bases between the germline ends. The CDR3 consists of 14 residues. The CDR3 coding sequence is TGTGCCAGCAGCTCCCGAGGGTCGTTCTATGGCTACACCTTC. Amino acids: CASSSRGSFYGYTF.